This T cell receptor (beta chain) was documented in a study of control samples from healthy donors and cancer patients. The CDR3 is 14 residues long. V was pared by 6 bases and J by 7 bases, with 13 bases between. CDR1 and CDR2 (germline): PRHDT, FYEKMQ (reference sequence). TCRdb's table, derived via immunoSEQ multiplex PCR, lists solely in-frame clones and lacks some. Here the sample spans about 120,000 clones, around 89% being singletons. This TCR was sampled from a woman aged 45-60 years with colorectal cancer. The material sequenced was PBMCs. The genes are TRBV13 and TRBJ1-6, with TRBD1 as a possible D gene (6 bases). DNA for the CDR3: TGTGCCAGCAGGGAGGGGGGCGCGAATTCACCCCTCCACTTT. It codes for CASREGGANSPLHF.